This TCR beta chain was sequenced in a study of cytomegalovirus exposure and HLA in healthy donors. Notes on the study in general: CMV serostatus was the only recorded immune exposure for donors.

There are 16 residues in the CDR3. Germline loops: CDR1 MNHEY, CDR2 SMNVEV (reference sequence). Notes on this clone: The antigen is unknown. The junction and the germline gene differ at one end; a read error may be behind it.

The PCR contained 60 Vbeta and 13 Jbeta primers. The method was immunoSEQ multiplex PCR; TCRdb's version includes in-frame clones alone and lacks a portion of them. This sample yields over 150,000 clones, of which about three quarters are seen a single time; less than 4.5% belongs to the top ten. The specimen sequenced was PBMCs. The J gene is TRBJ2-6, the V gene TRBV27; possibly TRBD1 for D (6 bases). This clonotype was sampled from a woman aged 55-70 years in good health and CMV-seropositive. CDR3 in amino acids: CASLSLGASGANGLTF. For the CDR3, the DNA is TGTGCCAGCCTGAGTCTGGGGGCTTCTGGGGCCAACGGCCTGACTTTC.